This record covers a single T cell receptor beta chain. A few counts support this clone. What antigen it recognizes has not been identified. The sample holds no much larger clone one base away, and base qualities are not on file. The sample is drawn from a study of CD8+ T cells in alopecia areata (dated by TCRdb to the late 2010s). General notes on the study: The treated patients, all with moderate-to-severe alopecia areata, were enrolled in an open-label pilot trial of oral tofacitinib given at 5 to 10 mg twice daily. Patients stayed on tofacitinib for 6 to 18 months and then had 6 months of follow-up off drug so that delayed response and recurrence could be assessed. Amplification of TCRbeta CDR3 regions was done by immunoSEQ multiplex PCR using 35 Vbeta forward primers and 13 Jbeta reverse primers. Clonality in the scalp was compared among normal scalp (n=4), patchy alopecia areata scalp (n=8), and alopecia totalis/universalis scalp (n=8). Human TCRbeta sequencing covered scalp tissue and sorted CD4+ and CD8+ peripheral blood T cells from patchy and totalis/universalis alopecia areata patients and healthy controls. RNA was extracted with the PAXgene miRNA kit for fixed scalp, the miRNeasy kit for PBMCs, and the RNeasy kit for mouse skin. High-throughput TCRbeta sequencing was used to examine T cell clonal expansion in alopecia areata in both the C3H/HeJ mouse model and human patients. Biopsies were taken from tofacitinib-treated patients at baseline and again at 4 and 24 weeks into treatment, and several of those patients also had a later scalp biopsy.

General conclusions and limits of the study: Compared with normal scalp, lesional scalp, particularly in alopecia totalis/universalis, had higher clonality and more expanded CD8+ clones, which suggests antigenic drive. Shared TCR sequences between patients were less evident than in mice, which may be partly attributable to HLA diversity in the patient population. Scalp TCR repertoire analysis is complicated because resident alphabeta T cells in normal human skin are also sequenced, whereas mouse skin is dominated by gammadelta T cells.

Libraries were prepared through the immunoSEQ multiplex PCR assay. RNA was extracted from all samples and reverse transcribed into cDNA as template for TCR sequencing. SuperScript III was used for first-strand cDNA synthesis, primed with a 2:1 mix of oligo-dT and random hexamers. A synthetic immune receptor repertoire was used to measure amplification bias, and any remaining bias was corrected computationally. In the source study's methods: Raw reads were preprocessed to remove errors, and CDR3 was defined according to IMGT conventions as the region from the conserved cysteine to phenylalanine. Clonality was computed by normalizing Shannon entropy by log2 of the number of productive unique TCRs and subtracting the result from 1. CD4 or CD8 identity of scalp clones was inferred by cross-referencing scalp TCRbeta sequences with sorted blood CD4 and CD8 repertoires. TCRdb holds this immuneACCESS table with in-frame rearrangements only. Some clones are missing; in checked studies, unresolved V genes explain under half, and the rest has no known cause. V, J and clone size are those of that table, while D and trimming were read from the DNA. Within this sample are 7,500 to 10,000 clones, with about 67% of them counted one time only. Approximately 14% of the sample rests with the top ten.

Peripheral blood and lesional scalp punch biopsies were obtained from patients with alopecia areata. Scalp biopsies from humans were placed right away in PAXgene tissue containers for fixation. Its CDR3 holds 17 amino acids, cysteine through phenylalanine. Kept here is only the CDR3 DNA, which spans 51 bases and is read in frame from base 1. The trim is 0 bases for V and 5 bases for J, with a gap of 19 bases between the germline ends. Reading the germline V gene gives CDR1 LGHNA and CDR2 YNFKEQ. The sequence came from a human donor with alopecia areata. The rearrangement combines TRBV4-2 with TRBJ1-2; the D region possibly corresponds to TRBD1 (6 bases align). Specimen: skin. The DNA sequence is given as TGTGCCAGCAGCCAAGAAACCCACCGGACAGTGGCATATGGCTACACCTTC. The resulting protein is CASSQETHRTVAYGYTF.